This T cell receptor beta chain was retrieved from a study of T cells in Graves' hyperthyroidism and ophthalmopathy. Many counts were recorded for this clonotype. RNA transcripts gave rise to amplified TCR beta CDR3 regions. With the HTBI primer set, the TCR CDR3 went through a first round of RT-PCR. TCRdb redid the calling of the multiplex PCR reads with MiXCR, one entry per CDR3 protein. The repertoire holds around 190,000 distinct CDR3 sequences, with roughly 17% as singletons. This CDR3 contains 14 residues. Trimming left V 8 bases short and J 4 bases short, with 14 bases between. The chain is built from TRBV12-3 or TRBV12-4 and TRBJ1-4; no clear D. The sequence came from a woman between 45 and 65 years old with Graves' hyperthyroidism. The source material was blood. CDR3 coding DNA: TGTGCCAGCGGGAAGACTGCGATTAATGAAAAACTGTTTTTT. It encodes CASGKTAINEKLFF.